Presented here are 4 T cell receptor beta chains from one specimen sequenced in a study of T cell responses to AZD1222 COVID-19 vaccine. Here immunoSEQ multiplex PCR was the method, and the copy in TCRdb shows in-frame clones only, minus some. The sample shows about 99,000 clones, more than 85% of them seen only once. The specimen was peripheral blood, collected on day 0 of AZD1222 vaccination. Receptor source: an adult in good health.

This clone was picked up one time. The V gene is TRBV19, the J gene TRBJ2-7, with 8 bases matching TRBD2. The CDR3 spans 14 residues. The junction had 9 bases not matched to a gene; V was cut back by 6 bases and J by 5 bases. CDR1 is LNHDA, CDR2 SQIVND, per germline (reference sequence). The CDR3 here is CASSPRGGQNEQYF. The CDR3 DNA follows: TGTGCCAGTAGCCCCCGGGGGGGGCAAAACGAGCAGTACTTC.

This chain uses TRBV4-2 with TRBJ2-7; 7 nucleotides match TRBD2. The CDR3 sequence is 15 residues long. J lost 1 base, V lost 0 bases, and 3 bases had no gene match. CDR1 and CDR2 (germline): LGHNA, YNFKEQ. The CDR3: CASSQESGTSYEQYF. The CDR3 coding sequence is TGTGCCAGCAGCCAAGAGAGCGGGACGTCCTACGAGCAGTACTTC.

The chain recombines TRBV30 with TRBJ1-5, with no clear D. Germline CDR1 is GTSNPN and CDR2 is SVGIG (reference sequence). V gave up 1 base and J gave up 4 bases, with 8 bases separating them. The CDR3 runs 13 residues. CDR3 sequence (DNA): TGTGCCTGGAGTGCCCAGGAAAATCAGCCCCAGCATTTT. Its translation: CAWSAQENQPQHF.

The genes are TRBV5-3 and TRBJ1-4; 7 bases match TRBD1. TRBV5-3 qualifies as an ORF whose function is uncertain. The CDR3 runs to 15 residues. V trimming: 0 bases; J trimming: 6 bases; junction bases outside the gene matches: 5. CDR3 sequence: CARSLGRGGDEKLFF. CDR3 DNA: TGTGCCAGAAGCTTGGGACGAGGGGGCGATGAAAAACTGTTTTTT.